The 2 T cell receptor beta chains in this list originate from one sample, sequenced in a study of shared clonotypes between healthy human individuals. Libraries were prepared by immunoSEQ multiplex PCR; TCRdb keeps only in-frame clonotypes and omits some of them. The sample gives 2 million to 3 million clones, 93% of which show up once; approximately 0.35% is in the top ten. What was sequenced was naive CD4+ T cells from PBMCs. Specified subset: CD45RA+ positively selected. The receptor source for this set is a young man in good health. Some clones in this sample may be carry-over from other donors' samples.

This clone has a handful of counts. V usage is TRBV2 and J usage is TRBJ2-4; 7 nucleotides agree with TRBD2. This CDR3 is built from 15 residues. CDR1 is SNHLY and CDR2 is FYNNEI in the germline V gene. V shed 3 bases and J 3 bases; nucleotides not matched to a gene: 5. The CDR3 reads CASSDRASGKNIQYF. In DNA form, the CDR3 reads TGTGCCAGCAGTGATAGGGCTAGCGGCAAAAACATTCAGTACTTC.

This clone came up once. This chain uses TRBV5-1 with TRBJ2-1; D call uncertain. This CDR3 contains 14 residues. V was cut by 4 bases and J by 6 bases, with 14 bases left in between. CDR1 is SGHRS, CDR2 YFSETQ, per germline. CDR3 sequence: CASSPIESSNEQFF. DNA of the CDR3: TGCGCCAGCAGCCCGATTGAAAGTTCCAATGAGCAGTTCTTC.